Shown below are 31 T cell receptor beta chains from a single sample sequenced in a study of cytomegalovirus exposure and HLA in healthy donors. In the PCR, 60 Vbeta and 13 Jbeta primers were used. Only in-frame clones appear in the TCRdb table, and some are missing; sequencing was by immunoSEQ multiplex PCR. The table has approximately 160,000 clones, just under 85% seen once. Input material: PBMCs. The receptor set was obtained from a girl under 18 in good health and CMV-seropositive.

This clone was picked up one time. The rearrangement uses TRBV7-3 and TRBJ1-1, with D perhaps matching TRBD1 (5 bases). V dropped 1 base and J dropped 7 bases, with 13 bases sitting between them. The germline gives CDR1 SGHTA, CDR2 FQGTGA. CDR3 length equals 14 residues. The CDR3 nucleotides read TGTGCCAGCAGCTTAAAGGGACCCGGGGGTGAAGCTTTCTTT. It translates to CASSLKGPGGEAFF. The entire variable domain, with the rest obtained from reference TRBV7-3 and TRBJ1-1, is as follows: GAGVSQTPSNKVTEKGKYVELRCDPISGHTALYWYRQSLGQGPEFLIYFQGTGAADDSGLPNDRFFAVRPEGSVSTLKIQRTERGDSAVYLCASSLKGPGGEAFFGQGTRLTVV.

This clone was detected a few times. The gene calls are TRBV7-9 and TRBJ2-1; 9 bases match TRBD2. The V gene's germline CDR1 is SEHNR and CDR2 FQNEAQ (reference sequence). The CDR3 spans 16 residues. With 6 bases clipped from V and 4 bases from J, the junction kept 10 bases outside the gene matches. The CDR3 spells CASRSKSGGRYNEQFF. The CDR3 nucleotides read TGTGCCAGCAGGTCCAAAAGCGGGGGGAGATACAATGAGCAGTTCTTC.

V usage is TRBV7-9 and J usage is TRBJ1-2, with D perhaps matching TRBD1 (5 bases). Germline V gives CDR1 SEHNR, CDR2 FQNEAQ (reference sequence). The CDR3 runs to 16 residues. Between the trimmed V and J ends, which lost 3 bases and 1 base, there was a span of 15 bases. CDR3 residues: CASSFSGSQYNYGYTF. The CDR3 DNA reads as TGTGCCAGCAGCTTCTCAGGGTCCCAGTATAACTATGGCTACACCTTC.

V and J are TRBV5-1 and TRBJ1-1, with D unresolved. This CDR3 is built from 12 residues. The germline gives CDR1 SGHRS, CDR2 YFSETQ. The germline V and J ends were trimmed by 6 bases and 3 bases, with 9 bases remaining between them. The CDR3 nucleotides read TGCGCCAGCAATAGAGGTGACACTGAAGCTTTCTTT. Amino acid sequence: CASNRGDTEAFF.

The chain couples TRBV7-2 to TRBJ2-7, with TRBD2 identical over 9 bases. The J segment lost 2 bases and the V segment lost 3 bases, leaving 8 bases of the junction unmatched. The germline CDR1 and CDR2 sequences are SGHTA and FQGNSA. The CDR3 spans 16 residues. CDR3 DNA sequence: TGTGCCAGCAGCTTTTGGGATAGCGGGGGCACCTACGAGCAGTACTTC. Its protein is CASSFWDSGGTYEQYF.

In its sample, this clone was seen a few times. J is TRBJ1-1 and V is TRBV13; 8 bases fit TRBD1. Germline lookup yields CDR1 PRHDT and CDR2 FYEKMQ (reference sequence). Losses at the gene ends were 2 bases for V and 10 bases for J; bases not matched to a gene: 9. The CDR3 consists of 14 residues. CDR3 amino acids: CASSLFPDRDGAFF. The CDR3 DNA follows: TGTGCCAGCAGCTTATTCCCGGACAGGGATGGAGCTTTCTTT. Drawing the rest from reference TRBV13 and TRBJ1-1, the complete variable domain is AAGVIQSPRHLIKEKRETATLKCYPIPRHDTVYWYQQGPGQDPQFLISFYEKMQSDKGSIPDRFSAQQFSDYHSELNMSSLELGDSALYFCASSLFPDRDGAFFGQGTRLTVV.

The chain uses TRBV7-6 and TRBJ2-1, with 8 bases matching TRBD1. V dropped 6 bases and J dropped 8; count of bases not matched to a gene: 12. The CDR3 covers 15 residues. Per the germline V gene, CDR1 is SGHVS and CDR2 is FNYEAQ. CDR3 protein: CASSQLQTGGYEQFF. The CDR3, as DNA: TGTGCCAGCAGTCAACTCCAAACAGGGGGTTATGAGCAGTTCTTC. Full variable domain (outside the CDR3, taken from reference TRBV7-6 and TRBJ2-1): GAGVSQSPRYKVTKRGQDVALRCDPISGHVSLYWYRQALGQGPEFLTYFNYEAQQDKSGLPNDRFSAERPEGSISTLTIQRTEQRDSAMYRCASSQLQTGGYEQFFGPGTRLTVL.

This chain connects TRBV11-2 to TRBJ1-1; D ambiguous. The V and J ends lost 1 base and 3 bases respectively, with 15 bases between them. The CDR3 is made up of 16 amino acids. Germline V gene sequence: CDR1 SGHAT, CDR2 FQNNGV. The CDR3 region is CASSLVRGRVDTEAFF. CDR3 bases: TGTGCCAGCAGCTTAGTGAGAGGGAGGGTGGACACTGAAGCTTTCTTT.

V and J are TRBV10-2 and TRBJ2-5, with a weak D call TRBD1 (6 bases). The closer fit of TRBJ2-7 to the DNA end suggests the J call may be wrong. Per the germline V gene, CDR1 is WSHSY and CDR2 is SAAADI. This CDR3 is built from 15 residues. This CDR3 is CASMLGQGLSYEQYF. The CDR3 region has the DNA TGCGCCAGCATGCTTGGGCAGGGGCTCTCCTACGAGCAGTACTTC.

Comments on this clone: Other DNA variants within this sample encode the same CDR3. This sequence joins TRBV6-5 and TRBJ2-3; the match to TRBD2 covers 10 bases. Germline V gene data show CDR1 as MNHEY and CDR2 as SVGAGI. Unmatched junction bases numbered 5, after V lost 6 bases and J lost 5 bases. The CDR3 sequence is 14 residues long. CDR3 sequence: CASSSGGAVDTQYF. The CDR3 coding sequence is TGTGCCAGCAGCAGCGGGGGGGCAGTAGATACGCAGTATTTT.

This clone appeared a single time. The V call is TRBV7-3, the J call TRBJ1-2; 8 bases are a match to TRBD1. Germline values: CDR1 SGHTA, CDR2 FQGTGA. This CDR3 is built from 13 residues. Trimming removed 2 bases from V and 6 bases from J; junction bases left unmatched: 2. As DNA, the CDR3 is TGTGCCAGCAGCTTAGCGACAGGGGATGGCTACACCTTC. Translation: CASSLATGDGYTF.

DNA of the CDR3: TGTGCCAGTAGTATCGGAACACCGGGACTGCTGAACACTGAAGCTTTCTTT. Encoded protein: CASSIGTPGLLNTEAFF. This chain joins TRBV19 and TRBJ1-1; a possible D gene is TRBD1 (5 bases). The CDR3 loop spans 17 amino acids. Germline values: CDR1 LNHDA, CDR2 SQIVND (reference sequence). Between the trimmed V and J ends, which lost 3 bases and 0 bases, there was a span of 17 bases.

The gene calls are TRBV6-1 and TRBJ2-2; D may be TRBD2 (5 bases). Trimming stripped 10 bases from V and 3 bases from J, with 15 bases between. Per the germline V gene, CDR1 is MNHNS and CDR2 is SASEGT. The CDR3 contains 14 residues. Here the CDR3 reads CATPRGLYTGELFF. As DNA, the CDR3 is TGTGCCACTCCTCGGGGATTGTACACCGGGGAGCTGTTTTTT.

The chain combines TRBV5-1 with TRBJ1-1; D remains ambiguous. V was shortened by 2 bases and J by 3 bases, with 5 bases between the two germline ends. The V gene's germline CDR1 is SGHRS and CDR2 YFSETQ. This CDR3 contains 12 residues. The CDR3 region has the DNA TGCGCCAGCAGCTTCTCGGACACTGAAGCTTTCTTT. This sequence encodes CASSFSDTEAFF.

V is TRBV9 and J is TRBJ1-1; D call uncertain. This CDR3 spans 13 amino acids. V lost 3 bases, J lost 3 bases, and 9 bases lay in between. Germline CDR1 SGDLS, CDR2 YYNGEE. The CDR3 bases are TGTGCCAGCAGCGACGACTCCGACACTGAAGCTTTCTTT. Translated: CASSDDSDTEAFF.

For this clone: The sample has other DNA sequences that encode this CDR3 too. This chain uses TRBV27 with TRBJ1-2, with D perhaps matching TRBD1 (6 bases). Trimming stripped 3 bases from V and 5 bases from J, with 16 bases between. CDR3 length: 15 residues. From germline, CDR1 is MNHEY and CDR2 SMNVEV (reference sequence). Here the CDR3 reads CASSLTGTLGYGYTF. The CDR3 DNA sequence: TGTGCCAGCAGTTTGACCGGGACATTGGGTTATGGCTACACCTTC.

The genes are TRBV11-2 and TRBJ2-5, with 10 bases aligning to TRBD2. CDR1 SGHAT and CDR2 FQNNGV come from the germline V gene. This CDR3 contains 16 residues. After removal of 5 bases from V and 5 bases from J, the junction contained 11 bases not matched to a gene. CDR3 sequence: CASSPAGGLPVETQYF. DNA of the CDR3: TGTGCCAGCAGCCCAGCGGGGGGGCTGCCCGTGGAGACCCAGTACTTC.

The J gene is TRBJ2-4, the V gene TRBV27, with D possibly being TRBD2 (5 bases). V was shortened by 3 bases and J by 7 bases, with 10 bases between the two germline ends. CDR1 is MNHEY and CDR2 is SMNVEV in the germline V gene (reference sequence). There are 13 residues in the CDR3. CDR3 sequence: CASSFIGENIQYF. For the CDR3, the DNA is TGTGCCAGCAGTTTTATCGGGGAGAACATTCAGTACTTC.

The chain is built from TRBV29-1 and TRBJ1-2, with D unclear. Trimming pared 1 base from V and 2 bases from J, leaving 8 bases between. This CDR3 spans 13 amino acids. Germline values: CDR1 SQVTM, CDR2 ANQGSEA. CDR3 protein: CSVEGGSNYGYTF. CDR3 DNA sequence: TGCAGCGTTGAAGGCGGTTCGAACTATGGCTACACCTTC.

The chain is built from TRBV27 and TRBJ1-2, with 8 bases identical to TRBD1. This CDR3 contains 15 residues. Germline V lookup: CDR1 MNHEY, CDR2 SMNVEV (reference sequence). Losses at the gene ends were 5 bases for V and 5 bases for J; bases not matched to a gene: 10. The CDR3 sequence is CASSPGQGGGYGYTF. CDR3 DNA sequence: TGTGCCAGCAGTCCTGGACAGGGAGGAGGGTATGGCTACACCTTC.

This clone showed up just once. V gene TRBV7-9 combines with J gene TRBJ2-7, with 12 bases that match TRBD2. Trimming at V came to 1 base and at J to 5 bases, leaving 0 bases not matched to a gene. This CDR3 spans 14 amino acids. Germline-derived CDR1 and CDR2 are SEHNR and FQNEAQ (reference sequence). CDR3 DNA sequence: TGTGCCAGCAGCTTAGGGACTAGCGGGGACGAGCAGTACTTC. Encoded protein: CASSLGTSGDEQYF.

This clone was detected once. The chain has TRBV5-6 and TRBJ1-3, with 7 positions matching TRBD1. This CDR3 is built from 18 residues. Per germline, CDR1 SGHDT and CDR2 YYEEEE. Losses at the gene ends were 4 bases for V and 0 bases for J; bases not matched to a gene: 13. CDR3 protein: CASSPRGRRRLSGNTIYF. The DNA for the CDR3 is TGTGCCAGCAGCCCGAGGGGGCGGCGGCGACTCTCTGGAAACACCATATATTTT. The variable domain in full, completed from reference TRBV5-6 and TRBJ1-3, reads DAGVTQSPTHLIKTRGQQVTLRCSPKSGHDTVSWYQQALGQGPQFIFQYYEEEERQRGNFPDRFSGHQFPNYSSELNVNALLLGDSALYLCASSPRGRRRLSGNTIYFGEGSWLTVV.

In this sample, this clone turned up once. This chain uses TRBV19 with TRBJ2-1, with TRBD2 matching 11 bases. Trimming at V came to 1 base and at J to 9 bases, leaving 5 bases not matched to a gene. This CDR3 spans 15 amino acids. CDR1 is LNHDA and CDR2 is SQIVND in the germline V gene (reference sequence). CDR3 coding DNA: TGTGCCAGTAGTATAGTCCTAGCGGGGGGTGGTGAGCAGTTCTTC. It translates to CASSIVLAGGGEQFF.

The genes are TRBV7-3 and TRBJ2-4; D may be TRBD1 (6 bases). The V end lost 2 bases, the J end lost 5 bases, and 7 bases lay between the germline ends. Germline loops: CDR1 SGHTA, CDR2 FQGTGA. The CDR3 runs to 13 residues. Here the CDR3 reads CASSLGGQNIQYF. DNA for the CDR3: TGTGCCAGCAGCTTAGGGGGCCAAAACATTCAGTACTTC.

The V and J genes are TRBV19 and TRBJ1-1; D gene ambiguous. The V gene's germline CDR1 is LNHDA and CDR2 SQIVND (reference sequence). The CDR3 has 16 residues. Trimming shortened V by 3 bases and J by 4 bases, and 18 bases separated the two germline ends. As DNA, the CDR3 is TGTGCCAGTAGTATGAGATTGAGGGAAGTGGGCACTGAAGCTTTCTTT. Translating gives CASSMRLREVGTEAFF.

This chain joins TRBV5-1 and TRBJ2-7; TRBD2 matches at 7 bases. In germline, CDR1 is SGHRS, CDR2 YFSETQ. The CDR3 has 15 residues. With V trimmed by 0 bases and J by 0 bases, 3 bases remained unmatched. The CDR3 DNA is TGCGCCAGCAGCTTGGTGGCGGGGGACTCCTACGAGCAGTACTTC. Its translation: CASSLVAGDSYEQYF.

This clone was seen a handful of times. Other DNA variants within this sample encode the same CDR3. This chain uses TRBV6-5 with TRBJ1-1; D is possibly TRBD1 (6 bases). V lost 3 bases and J 2 bases, leaving 10 bases between the germline ends. Per germline, CDR1 MNHEY and CDR2 SVGAGI. This CDR3 spans 14 amino acids. CDR3 in amino acids: CASSYGGANTEAFF. DNA for the CDR3: TGTGCCAGCAGTTATGGGGGGGCAAACACTGAAGCTTTCTTT.

The CDR3 region has the DNA TGTGCCAGCAGTTTATCGATGGGGAGAGGCTATGGCTACACCTTC. The encoded protein is CASSLSMGRGYGYTF. This sequence joins TRBV27 and TRBJ1-2; D not certain. Looked up from germline, CDR1 is MNHEY and CDR2 is SMNVEV (reference sequence). V lost 0 bases and J lost 4, with 12 bases in between. CDR3 size: 15 residues.

V gene TRBV19 combines with J gene TRBJ2-5; D ambiguous. The CDR3 is made up of 14 amino acids. V lost 3 bases and J lost 2, with 10 bases in between. In germline, CDR1 is LNHDA, CDR2 SQIVND (reference sequence). The CDR3 DNA sequence: TGTGCCAGTAGTATGTCCGGTAGACAAGAGACCCAGTACTTC. Translated, it gives CASSMSGRQETQYF.

The chain employs TRBV6-5 and TRBJ2-1; 8 nucleotides match TRBD1. CDR1 and CDR2 (germline): MNHEY, SVGAGI. This CDR3 region has 14 residues. The trim removed 0 bases at V and 9 bases at J, leaving 4 bases unmatched. The CDR3, as DNA: TGTGCCAGCAGTTACTCGCATCAGGGGGCTGAGCAGTTCTTC. It translates to CASSYSHQGAEQFF.

V gene TRBV4-1 combines with J gene TRBJ1-1, with TRBD1 identical over 7 bases. This CDR3 has 14 residues. V gave up 6 bases and J gave up 1 base; unmatched junction bases: 5. Germline values: CDR1 MGHRA, CDR2 YSYEKL. CDR3 in amino acids: CASRLQGENTEAFF. In DNA, the CDR3 is TGCGCCAGCAGGCTTCAGGGGGAGAACACTGAAGCTTTCTTT.